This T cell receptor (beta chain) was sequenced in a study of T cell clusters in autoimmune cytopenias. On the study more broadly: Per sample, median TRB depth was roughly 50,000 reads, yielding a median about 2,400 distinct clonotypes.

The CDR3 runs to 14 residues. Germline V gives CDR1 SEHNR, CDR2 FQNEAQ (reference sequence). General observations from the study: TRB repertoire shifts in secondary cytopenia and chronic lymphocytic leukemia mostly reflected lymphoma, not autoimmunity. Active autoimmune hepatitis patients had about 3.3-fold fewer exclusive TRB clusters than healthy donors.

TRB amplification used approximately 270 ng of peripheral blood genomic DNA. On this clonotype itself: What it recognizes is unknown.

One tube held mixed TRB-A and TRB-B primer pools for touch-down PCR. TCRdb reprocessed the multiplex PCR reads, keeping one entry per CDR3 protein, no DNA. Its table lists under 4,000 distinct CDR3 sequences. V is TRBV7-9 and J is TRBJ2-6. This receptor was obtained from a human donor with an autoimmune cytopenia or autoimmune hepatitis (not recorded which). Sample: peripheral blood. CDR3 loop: CASSLATGANVLTF.